A single T cell receptor (beta chain) is shown here with its context. This clonotype appeared a few times. Its cognate antigen has yet to be identified. The sample holds no much larger clone one base away, and base qualities are not on file. Ficoll-Paque density gradient centrifugation was the method used to isolate PBMCs. This entry belongs to a study of T-cell memory formation after mild COVID-19 (dated by TCRdb to the early 2020s). A note on the overall study: Most TCR sequence clusters were specific to one of the two donors. The cohort was made up of two young adult volunteers, one female and one male, who were previously healthy. Longitudinal TCRalpha and TCRbeta repertoire sequencing tracked T-cell clones expanding and contracting after mild COVID-19 in a couple of donors.

For sequencing, an Illumina NovaSeq 6000 was employed. TCRalpha and TCRbeta cDNA libraries were constructed by 5'RACE with constant-segment primers, with sample barcodes and unique molecular identifiers being introduced. RNA was extracted from every sample with Trizol reagent. Libraries were amplified in two PCR steps, with a second sample barcode and Illumina TruSeq adapters added in the second step. Sequencing of libraries was performed on an Illumina NovaSeq with 2 x 150 bp paired-end reads. In the authors' own workflow: With migec v1.2.7, reads were demultiplexed and then collapsed into UMI-guided consensus sequences. Using mixcr v2.1.11, the UMI consensuses were aligned to TRA and TRB V and J templates and assembled into clonotypes. A clonotype was counted as expanded or contracted only if both edgeR and NoisET called the change significant, with noise models trained on biological replicates. For edgeR calls, the cutoffs were a false discovery rate-adjusted p below 0.01 and a log2 fold-change threshold of 1. As an exploratory analysis of dynamics, PCA with hierarchical clustering was applied to max-normalized trajectories of the 1000 most abundant clonotypes. Separately sequenced CD4+ and CD8+ repertoires were used to assign a CD4 or CD8 phenotype to each responding clone. The public reads were quality trimmed at Q25 with fastp and then assembled into clones with MiXCR by TCRdb, keeping productive beta chains. Under each unique CDR3 protein, matching rows form one entry showing the most common genes and DNA. Here the V and J calls rest on TCRdb's processing, not on the authors' analysis. This sample is represented by 250,000 to 350,000 distinct CDR3 sequences; around 15% of them were singletons. The leading ten clones occupy 22% of the sample.

Counted from cysteine to phenylalanine, this CDR3 has 14 amino acids. Only the CDR3 part of the read is kept: 42 bases, read in frame from the first base. At the junction V is shortened by 6 bases and J by 5 bases, with 15 bases in between. Sequences SEHNR (CDR1) and FQNEAQ (CDR2) are obtained from the germline V gene (reference sequence). The paper as a whole reports these results and caveats: Contracting CD4+ clones turned up mainly in the CM and EM memory subsets, whereas EMRA was where CD8+ clones were enriched. SARS-CoV-2 specificity was not confirmed for the second-wave clones peaking on day 37. Some responding clones were found in pre-infection memory, which suggests that pre-existing cross-reactive memory T cells took part in the SARS-CoV-2 response. Clones that contracted from day 15 to 85 showed balanced CD4/CD8 phenotypes, whereas a second wave of clones that expanded from day 15 to 37 leaned towards CD4+. Only two mild cases were covered by the study, and larger cohorts that include severe cases with pre-infection samples were considered necessary.

The sample comprised PBMCs or a T cell subset sorted from them (not recorded which). This clonotype originated in a man younger than 35 who had mild COVID-19 (a few samples of this study predate the infection). The sample titles of this study are shuffled in the database, so cell type and time point are left out; the donor was told from shared clones. The chain links TRBV7-9 with TRBJ2-3; the D gene is possibly TRBD1 or TRBD2, each agreeing over 7 bases. The CDR3 protein: CASSFSGTVDTQYF. The bases are TGTGCCAGCAGTTTCAGCGGGACAGTAGATACGCAGTATTTT. The full variable domain, completed from the reference TRBV7-9 and TRBJ2-3 proteins outside the CDR3, reads DTGVSQNPRHKITKRGQNVTFRCDPISEHNRLYWYRQTLGQGPEFLTYFQNEAQLEKSRLLSDRFSAERPKGSFSTLEIQRTEQGDSAMYLCASSFSGTVDTQYFGPGTRLTVL.